The next 22 T cell receptor beta chains were all read from a single sample in a study of radiotherapy plus CTLA-4 blockade in lung cancer. Assay: immunoSEQ multiplex PCR; the TCRdb copy retains only in-frame clones and omits some. This table has roughly 48,000 clones, about 81% appearing once. Sequenced here: peripheral blood, sampled from a patient treated with radiotherapy plus ipilimumab. These receptors originate from a human donor with non-small cell lung cancer who had stable disease on radiotherapy plus ipilimumab.

This rearrangement joins TRBV30 to TRBJ2-2, with 7 bases that match TRBD2. V shed 3 bases and J 0 bases; nucleotides not matched to a gene: 4. The CDR3 is 15 residues long. In germline, CDR1 is GTSNPN, CDR2 SVGIG (reference sequence). CDR3 in amino acids: CAWRGGTPNTGELFF. CDR3 coding DNA: TGTGCCTGGAGGGGGGGGACTCCGAACACCGGGGAGCTGTTTTTT.

The chain combines TRBV28 with TRBJ2-5; TRBD2 matches 10 bases. The J call may be wrong; the DNA end is better matched by TRBJ2-7. CDR1 MDHEN and CDR2 SYDVKM come from the germline V gene. This CDR3 region has 17 residues. Here the CDR3 reads CASSLSGLARGAYEQYF. CDR3 DNA: TGTGCCAGCAGTTTGTCGGGACTAGCGCGAGGAGCTTACGAGCAGTACTTC.

V is TRBV6-5 and J is TRBJ2-3, with 7 bases identical to TRBD1. This CDR3 is 15 amino acids long. Germline trimming cut 5 bases from V and 7 bases from J; bases unmatched to any gene: 12. Germline-derived CDR1 and CDR2 are MNHEY and SVGAGI. As DNA, the CDR3 is TGTGCCAGCAGTCCGGACAGGATCCAATTAAATACGCAGTATTTT. Amino acid sequence: CASSPDRIQLNTQYF.

J is TRBJ2-1 and V is TRBV7-9, with a possible D match to TRBD2 (5 bases). V lost 2 bases, J lost 5 bases, and 16 bases lay in between. Germline lookup yields CDR1 SEHNR and CDR2 FQNEAQ (reference sequence). The CDR3 totals 16 residues. DNA for the CDR3: TGTGCCAGCAGCTTAATGGGAGCCGCCCCTAACAATGAGCAGTTCTTC. Translated, it gives CASSLMGAAPNNEQFF.

This chain joins TRBV28 and TRBJ1-1, with 8 positions matching TRBD1. The V gene's germline CDR1 is MDHEN and CDR2 SYDVKM. V dropped 3 bases and J dropped 4; count of bases not matched to a gene: 1. This CDR3 contains 13 residues. CDR3 in amino acids: CASSLQGATEAFF. For the CDR3, the DNA is TGTGCCAGCAGTTTGCAGGGGGCCACTGAAGCTTTCTTT.

As for this clone: Other DNA sequences within the sample encode an identical CDR3. The genes are TRBV7-3 and TRBJ2-1; D remains unclear. V was clipped by 1 base and J by 4 bases, with 11 bases between them. Looked up from germline, CDR1 is SGHTA and CDR2 is FQGTGA. The CDR3 has 15 residues. The CDR3 spells CASSLSRVSYNEQFF. CDR3 nucleotides: TGTGCCAGCAGCTTAAGCCGAGTCTCATACAATGAGCAGTTCTTC.

The chain combines TRBV27 with TRBJ2-2; 11 positions agree with TRBD2. This CDR3 comprises 16 residues. J lost 5 bases, V lost 5 bases, and 7 bases had no gene match. The germline V gene encodes CDR1 MNHEY and CDR2 SMNVEV (reference sequence). CDR3 loop: CASSILAGDLTGELFF. The CDR3 DNA sequence: TGTGCCAGCAGTATACTAGCGGGGGACCTTACCGGGGAGCTGTTTTTT.

The J gene is TRBJ2-7, the V gene TRBV28, with 7 bases fitting TRBD1. CDR1 and CDR2 from the germline V gene are MDHEN and SYDVKM. The CDR3 is 14 amino acids. The V gene end was trimmed by 3 bases and the J gene end by 3 bases; junction bases not matched to a gene: 5. CDR3 sequence: CASSFHRGHYEQYF. The CDR3 DNA follows: TGTGCCAGCAGTTTCCACAGGGGTCACTACGAGCAGTACTTC.

J is TRBJ2-1 and V is TRBV2; perhaps TRBD1 as D (6 bases). The CDR3 length is 15 residues. Germline CDR1 is SNHLY and CDR2 is FYNNEI. V was cut by 0 bases and J by 0 bases, with 6 bases left in between. The CDR3 region is CASSEAQGSYNEQFF. The DNA of the CDR3 is TGTGCCAGCAGTGAAGCACAGGGCTCCTACAATGAGCAGTTCTTC.

In DNA form, the CDR3 reads TGTGCCAGCAGCCAAGACTGGACTAGCGGGCGGAGCTCCTACGAGCAGTACTTC. Protein product: CASSQDWTSGRSSYEQYF. This chain uses TRBV14 with TRBJ2-5; 11 nucleotides align to TRBD2. Gene TRBJ2-7 matches the end of the DNA better, so the J call may be wrong. CDR3 size: 18 residues. Germline V gene sequence: CDR1 SGHDN, CDR2 FVKESK.

The DNA of the CDR3 is TGTGCCAGCAGCCATTCCGACAGCCTCTCCTACGAGCAGTACTTC. Its protein product is CASSHSDSLSYEQYF. This rearrangement joins TRBV11-2 to TRBJ2-7; TRBD1 is a possible D gene (5 bases). The ends were cut back, 5 bases at V and 0 bases at J, with 14 bases in the middle. Germline V gives CDR1 SGHAT, CDR2 FQNNGV. There are 15 residues in the CDR3. The whole variable domain, filled in from reference TRBV11-2 and TRBJ2-7, reads EAGVAQSPRYKIIEKRQSVAFWCNPISGHATLYWYQQILGQGPKLLIQFQNNGVVDDSQLPKDRFSAERLKGVDSTLKIQPAKLEDSAVYLCASSHSDSLSYEQYFGPGTRLTVT.

This sequence joins TRBV7-8 and TRBJ2-7; the D is unclear. Trimming cost V 5 bases and J 0 bases, with 17 bases left between them. The germline gives CDR1 SGHVS, CDR2 FQNEAQ. The CDR3 has 16 residues. The chain's CDR3 is CASSAPLGVLSYEQYF. The CDR3 bases are TGTGCCAGCAGCGCACCCCTCGGAGTTCTCTCCTACGAGCAGTACTTC.

This chain joins TRBV5-4 and TRBJ1-2; D is unclear. This CDR3 has 12 amino acids. Trimming pared 4 bases from V and 3 bases from J, leaving 7 bases between. CDR1 and CDR2 from the germline V gene are SGHNT and YYREEE (reference sequence). The DNA of the CDR3 is TGTGCCAGCAGCGCAGGTTACTATGGCTACACCTTC. Translating gives CASSAGYYGYTF. Complete variable domain (other parts from reference TRBV5-4 and TRBJ1-2): ETGVTQSPTHLIKTRGQQVTLRCSSQSGHNTVSWYQQALGQGPQFIFQYYREEENGRGNFPPRFSGLQFPNYSSELNVNALELDDSALYLCASSAGYYGYTFGSGTRLTVV.

The chain links TRBV5-4 to TRBJ1-3; D ambiguous. The ends were cut back, 0 bases at V and 15 bases at J, with 10 bases in the middle. The length of the CDR3 is 11 residues. Germline V gene lookup returns CDR1 SGHNT and CDR2 YYREEE (reference sequence). CDR3 sequence: CASSLEDQEYF. The CDR3 nucleotides read TGTGCCAGCAGCTTGGAAGACCAGGAATATTTT.

This sequence joins TRBV7-2 and TRBJ2-7; TRBD2 matches at 12 bases. V was pared by 4 bases and J by 1 base, with 8 bases of the junction left unmatched. The CDR3 runs to 17 residues. Per germline, CDR1 SGHTA and CDR2 FQGNSA. CDR3 in DNA: TGTGCCAGCAGCTCAACCTGGACTAGCGGGACATCCTACGAGCAGTACTTC. Translation gives CASSSTWTSGTSYEQYF.

The chain links TRBV7-9 to TRBJ1-1; D may be TRBD1 (6 bases). CDR3 size: 12 residues. Trimming cost V 4 bases and J 8 bases, with 11 bases left between them. Germline CDR1 and CDR2: SEHNR and FQNEAQ (reference sequence). The CDR3 spells CASSSDSLEAFF. Written as DNA, the CDR3 is TGTGCCAGCAGCTCGGACAGTTTGGAAGCTTTCTTT. The variable domain in full, with the rest retrieved from reference TRBV7-9 and TRBJ1-1, is DTGVSQNPRHKITKRGQNVTFRCDPISEHNRLYWYRQTLGQGPEFLTYFQNEAQLEKSRLLSDRFSAERPKGSFSTLEIQRTEQGDSAMYLCASSSDSLEAFFGQGTRLTVV.

This rearrangement joins TRBV7-8 to TRBJ2-7; 10 bases are a match to TRBD2. The CDR3 spans 17 residues. The V segment lost 5 bases and the J segment 6 bases; nucleotides outside the gene matches: 16. Germline CDR1 reads SGHVS; CDR2 reads FQNEAQ. CDR3 residues: CASSNRRAASGSREQYF. The DNA for the CDR3 is TGTGCCAGCAGCAATAGGAGGGCGGCTAGCGGGAGTCGCGAGCAGTACTTC. Full variable domain (outside the CDR3, taken from reference TRBV7-8 and TRBJ2-7): GAGVSQSPRYKVAKRGQDVALRCDPISGHVSLFWYQQALGQGPEFLTYFQNEAQLDKSGLPSDRFFAERPEGSVSTLKIQRTQQEDSAVYLCASSNRRAASGSREQYFGPGTRLTVT.

The V call is TRBV6-5, the J call TRBJ2-2; TRBD1 matches 7 bases. Losses at the gene ends were 1 base for V and 6 bases for J; bases not matched to a gene: 2. The length of the CDR3 is 14 residues. CDR1 and CDR2 (germline): MNHEY, SVGAGI. The CDR3 sequence: CASSYLQGSGELFF. In nucleotides, the CDR3 is TGTGCCAGCAGTTACTTACAGGGGTCCGGGGAGCTGTTTTTT.

The J gene is TRBJ2-2, the V gene TRBV4-1; 10 bases fit TRBD1. The CDR3 has 18 residues. The germline gives CDR1 MGHRA, CDR2 YSYEKL. V was pared by 7 bases and J by 5 bases, with 16 bases of the junction left unmatched. The chain's CDR3 is CASKPSKGTGDRTGELFF. CDR3 nucleotides: TGCGCCAGCAAACCGTCAAAGGGGACAGGGGATAGGACCGGGGAGCTGTTTTTT.

This chain joins TRBV6-5 and TRBJ2-5; D not certain. This CDR3 has 11 residues. V dropped 4 bases and J dropped 4 bases, with 4 bases sitting between them. Germline CDR1 is MNHEY and CDR2 is SVGAGI. CDR3 sequence reads: CASSFGETQYF. The CDR3 DNA is TGTGCCAGCAGTTTCGGAGAGACCCAGTACTTC.

The chain links TRBV2 to TRBJ2-2; 7 bases line up with TRBD2. Germline lookup yields CDR1 SNHLY and CDR2 FYNNEI. The CDR3 is 15 residues long. V was pared by 7 bases and J by 7 bases, with 12 bases of the junction left unmatched. The CDR3 region has the DNA TGTGCCAGCAATGGGAGGGGAGGTTCCGGCGGGGAGCTGTTTTTT. It yields the protein CASNGRGGSGGELFF.

The genes are TRBV12-5 and TRBJ2-2, with 7 positions matching TRBD1. CDR1 is LGHNT and CDR2 is FRNRAP in the germline V gene. The ends lost 4 bases at V and 4 bases at J; junction bases unmatched: 6. This CDR3 region has 15 residues. Here the CDR3 DNA reads TGTGCTAGTGGTTCGTACAGGGGTACCACCGGGGAGCTGTTTTTT. Translating it yields CASGSYRGTTGELFF. Complete variable domain (other parts from reference TRBV12-5 and TRBJ2-2): DARVTQTPRHKVTEMGQEVTMRCQPILGHNTVFWYRQTMMQGLELLAYFRNRAPLDDSGMPKDRFSAEMPDATLATLKIQPSEPRDSAVYFCASGSYRGTTGELFFGEGSRLTVL.